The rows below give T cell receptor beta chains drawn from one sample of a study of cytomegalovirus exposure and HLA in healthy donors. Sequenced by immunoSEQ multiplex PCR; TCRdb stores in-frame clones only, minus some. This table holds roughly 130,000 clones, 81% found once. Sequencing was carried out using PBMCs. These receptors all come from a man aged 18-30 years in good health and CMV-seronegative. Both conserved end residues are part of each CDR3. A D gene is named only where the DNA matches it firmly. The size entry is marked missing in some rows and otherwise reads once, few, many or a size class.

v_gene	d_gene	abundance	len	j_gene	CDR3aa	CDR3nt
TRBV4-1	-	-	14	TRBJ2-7	CASSQDRSTYEQYF	TGCGCCAGCAGCCAAGACAGGTCCACCTACGAGCAGTACTTC
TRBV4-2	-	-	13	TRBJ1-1	CASSQDVIAEAFF	TGTGCCAGCAGCCAAGACGTCATAGCTGAAGCTTTCTTT
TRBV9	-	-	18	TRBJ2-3	CASSVASIAWYSTDTQYF	TGTGCCAGCAGCGTAGCCTCTATCGCGTGGTATAGCACAGATACGCAGTATTTT
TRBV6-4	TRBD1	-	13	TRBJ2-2	CASGQGDTGELFF	TGTGCCAGCGGACAGGGTGACACCGGGGAGCTGTTTTTT
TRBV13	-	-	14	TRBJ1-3	CASSLLGGQYTIYF	TGTGCCAGCAGCTTATTGGGGGGGCAGTACACCATATATTTT
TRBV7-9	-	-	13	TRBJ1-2	CASSSTVNYGYTF	TGTGCCAGCAGCTCGACAGTTAACTATGGCTACACCTTC
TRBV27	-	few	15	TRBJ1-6	CASRSEGLYNSPLHF	TGTGCCAGCAGATCCGAGGGACTATATAATTCACCCCTCCACTTT
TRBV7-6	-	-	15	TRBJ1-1	CASSLKPGANTEAFF	TGTGCCAGCAGCTTAAAGCCAGGGGCGAACACTGAAGCTTTCTTT
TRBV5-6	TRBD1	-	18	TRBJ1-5	CASSQGTGVLDSNQPQHF	TGTGCCAGCAGCCAAGGGACAGGGGTTTTGGATAGCAATCAGCCCCAGCATTTT
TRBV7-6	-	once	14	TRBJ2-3	CASSLALRPDTQYF	TGTGCCAGCAGCTTAGCGCTCAGGCCAGATACGCAGTATTTT
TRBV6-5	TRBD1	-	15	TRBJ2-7	CASNGQGFPTYEQYF	TGTGCCAGCAACGGACAGGGGTTTCCCACCTACGAGCAGTACTTC
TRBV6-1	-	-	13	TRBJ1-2	CASSPDRNYGYTF	TGTGCCAGCAGTCCTGACAGAAACTATGGCTACACCTTC
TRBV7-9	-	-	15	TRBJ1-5	CASSPPGTSNQPQHF	TGTGCCAGCAGCCCGCCGGGTACTAGCAATCAGCCCCAGCATTTT
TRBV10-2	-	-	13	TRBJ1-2	CASSETGDDGYTF	TGCGCCAGCAGTGAGACCGGGGATGATGGCTACACCTTC
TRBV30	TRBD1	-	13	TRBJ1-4	CAWTGQGREKLFF	TGTGCCTGGACCGGACAGGGTAGGGAAAAACTGTTTTTT
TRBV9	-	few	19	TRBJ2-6	CASSVGTNPRSSGANVLTF	TGTGCCAGCAGCGTAGGAACAAACCCTAGAAGCTCTGGGGCCAACGTCCTGACTTTC
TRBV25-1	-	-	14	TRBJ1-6	CASSVNRGNSPLHF	TGTGCCAGCAGTGTGAACAGAGGGAATTCACCCCTCCACTTT
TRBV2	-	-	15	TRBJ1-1	CASSEALWEVTEAFF	TGTGCCAGCAGTGAAGCGCTTTGGGAGGTAACTGAAGCTTTCTTT
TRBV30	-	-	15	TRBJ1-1	CAWSAREGMNTEAFF	TGTGCCTGGAGCGCCAGGGAGGGGATGAACACTGAAGCTTTCTTT
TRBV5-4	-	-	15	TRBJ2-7	CASSSPDGVQKEQYF	TGTGCCAGCAGCTCTCCCGACGGAGTCCAAAAGGAGCAGTACTTC
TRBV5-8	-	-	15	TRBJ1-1	CASSLVAGAHTEAFF	TGTGCCAGCAGCTTGGTGGCAGGGGCCCACACTGAAGCTTTCTTT
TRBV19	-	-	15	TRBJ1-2	CASSSSSVINYGYTF	TGTGCCAGTAGTAGTAGCTCGGTCATTAACTATGGCTACACCTTC
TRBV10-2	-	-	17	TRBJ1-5	CASSVTHGAGGNQPQHF	TGCGCCAGCAGTGTTACCCACGGTGCGGGAGGCAATCAGCCCCAGCATTTT
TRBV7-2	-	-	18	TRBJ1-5	CASSLGALRAGSNQPQHF	TGTGCCAGCAGCTTAGGGGCCCTGAGGGCAGGCAGCAATCAGCCCCAGCATTTT
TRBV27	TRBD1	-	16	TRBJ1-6	CASSSHWTGGNSPLHF	TGTGCCAGCAGTTCCCACTGGACAGGGGGCAATTCACCCCTCCACTTT
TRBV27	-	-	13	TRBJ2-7	CASSLSREYEQYF	TGTGCCAGCAGTTTAAGTAGAGAATACGAGCAGTACTTC
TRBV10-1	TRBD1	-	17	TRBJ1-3	CASSESTGMNSGNTIYF	TGCGCCAGCAGTGAGTCGACAGGGATGAACTCTGGAAACACCATATATTTT
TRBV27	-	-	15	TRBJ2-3	CASSLTLAIADTQYF	TGTGCCAGCAGTTTAACGCTAGCTATCGCAGATACGCAGTATTTT
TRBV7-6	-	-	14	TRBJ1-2	CASSSLNRVGGYTF	TGTGCCAGCAGCTCGTTAAACAGGGTTGGTGGCTACACCTTC
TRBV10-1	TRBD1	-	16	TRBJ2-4	CASRGGQGKCKNIQYF	TGCGCCAGCAGGGGGGGACAGGGGAAATGCAAAAACATTCAGTACTTC
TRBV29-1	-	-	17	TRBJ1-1	CSACLPSANWANTEAFF	TGCAGCGCCTGTTTGCCCTCGGCGAATTGGGCTAACACTGAAGCTTTCTTT
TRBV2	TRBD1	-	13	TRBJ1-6	CASSRDRAGPLHF	TGTGCCAGCAGCAGAGACAGGGCCGGGCCCCTCCACTTT
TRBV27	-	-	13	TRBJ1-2	CASSPRSNYGYTF	TGTGCCAGCAGCCCTAGATCTAACTATGGCTACACCTTC
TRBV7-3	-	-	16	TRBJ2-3	CASSPYAGGLGDTQYF	TGTGCCAGCAGCCCCTACGCAGGGGGACTAGGGGATACGCAGTATTTT
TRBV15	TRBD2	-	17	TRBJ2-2	CATSSTASGLHTGELFF	TGTGCCACCAGCAGTACGGCTAGCGGGTTACACACCGGGGAGCTGTTTTTT
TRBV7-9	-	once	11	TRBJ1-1	CASGQNTEAFF	TGTGCCAGCGGGCAGAACACTGAAGCTTTCTTT
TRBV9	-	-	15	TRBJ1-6	CASKQGNSYNSPLHF	TGTGCCAGCAAACAGGGAAATTCCTATAATTCACCCCTCCACTTT
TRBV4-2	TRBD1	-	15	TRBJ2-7	CASSQERDSYYEQYF	TGTGCCAGCAGCCAAGAAAGGGACAGCTACTACGAGCAGTACTTC
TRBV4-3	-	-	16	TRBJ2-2	CASSQGRTELRGELFF	TGCGCCAGCAGCCAAGGTAGGACAGAATTACGAGGGGAGCTGTTTTTT
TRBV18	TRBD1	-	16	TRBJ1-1	CASSPPRGLGTLEAFF	TGTGCCAGCTCACCACCAAGGGGGCTGGGGACACTAGAAGCTTTCTTT